These 29 T cell receptor beta chains originate from one sample sequenced in a study of shared clonotypes between healthy human individuals. Cells designated naive CD8 were CD45RO-negative and were positively selected for CCR7, with terminally differentiated effector memory CD45RA+ cells excluded. Produced via immunoSEQ multiplex PCR; TCRdb's table is partial and in-frame only. The data hold fewer than 1 million clones, with 90% to 97% observed a single time. The sample consisted of naive CD8+ T cells sorted from blood. The receptors derive from a man aged 25-45 years in good health.

The V gene is TRBV13, the J gene TRBJ2-7; D not certain. V lost 0 bases and J 5 bases, leaving 11 bases between the germline ends. The CDR3 consists of 14 residues. The germline V gene encodes CDR1 PRHDT and CDR2 FYEKMQ (reference sequence). The CDR3 sequence: CASSLGSGVNEQYF. CDR3 nucleotides: TGTGCCAGCAGCTTAGGATCTGGGGTGAACGAGCAGTACTTC.

This chain connects TRBV7-9 to TRBJ1-4; weak D call: TRBD1 (6 bases). The CDR3 consists of 15 residues. Trimming shortened V by 5 bases and J by 7 bases, and 17 bases separated the two germline ends. Germline assignment: CDR1 SEHNR and CDR2 FQNEAQ (reference sequence). The CDR3 protein is CASSPRQDYPEKLFF. CDR3 nucleotides: TGTGCCAGCAGCCCTAGACAGGACTATCCTGAAAAACTGTTTTTT. The variable domain in full, with the rest retrieved from reference TRBV7-9 and TRBJ1-4, is DTGVSQNPRHKITKRGQNVTFRCDPISEHNRLYWYRQTLGQGPEFLTYFQNEAQLEKSRLLSDRFSAERPKGSFSTLEIQRTEQGDSAMYLCASSPRQDYPEKLFFGSGTQLSVL.

The chain couples TRBV10-2 to TRBJ2-5; perhaps TRBD1 as D (7 bases). Trimming took 7 bases from V and 5 from J, leaving 23 bases between them. Germline CDR1 is WSHSY and CDR2 is SAAADI. The CDR3 has 16 amino acids. The CDR3 region is CASTDGPGGRAETQYF. The CDR3, as DNA: TGCGCCAGCACGGACGGCCCAGGGGGGCGGGCGGAGACCCAGTACTTC.

The chain has TRBV27 and TRBJ2-1; a weak D match, TRBD1 (6 bases). The ends were cut back, 5 bases at V and 7 bases at J, with 18 bases in the middle. CDR1 is MNHEY and CDR2 is SMNVEV in the germline V gene (reference sequence). The CDR3 is 15 amino acids. The CDR3 DNA reads TGTGCCAGCAGTCGCCTAGGGGGACGACAGAATGAGCAGTTCTTC. This gives the protein CASSRLGGRQNEQFF.

The gene calls are TRBV5-5 and TRBJ1-1; TRBD1 might be the D (6 bases). The CDR3 contains 16 residues. The ends were cut back, 4 bases at V and 6 bases at J, with 22 bases in the middle. Germline values: CDR1 SGHKS, CDR2 YYEKEE (reference sequence). CDR3 residues: CASSGGAGPPPPEAFF. In nucleotides, the CDR3 is TGTGCCAGCAGCGGGGGCGCGGGTCCACCGCCCCCTGAAGCTTTCTTT.

The V and J genes are TRBV5-5 and TRBJ1-1, with TRBD1 as a possible D gene (6 bases). The germline V gene has CDR1 SGHKS and CDR2 YYEKEE (reference sequence). The CDR3 length is 16 residues. The ends were cut back, 2 bases at V and 1 base at J, with 15 bases in the middle. The CDR3: CASSFSTGLWNTEAFF. CDR3 sequence (DNA): TGTGCCAGCAGCTTTAGCACAGGGTTGTGGAACACTGAAGCTTTCTTT.

The rearrangement joins TRBV11-3 to TRBJ2-1; the match to TRBD2 covers 7 bases. CDR1 SGHNT and CDR2 YENEEA come from the germline V gene. This CDR3 contains 13 residues. Losses at the gene ends were 1 base for V and 9 bases for J; bases not matched to a gene: 3. This CDR3 reads CASSLGLAGEQFF. The CDR3 nucleotides are TGTGCCAGCAGCTTAGGACTAGCCGGTGAGCAGTTCTTC. Complete variable domain (other parts from reference TRBV11-3 and TRBJ2-1): EAGVVQSPRYKIIEKKQPVAFWCNPISGHNTLYWYLQNLGQGPELLIRYENEEAVDDSQLPKDRFSAERLKGVDSTLKIQPAELGDSAVYLCASSLGLAGEQFFGPGTRLTVL.

V gene TRBV27 combines with J gene TRBJ1-2, with D perhaps TRBD1 (6 bases). V lost 6 bases and J 5 bases, leaving 19 bases between the germline ends. The germline gives CDR1 MNHEY, CDR2 SMNVEV (reference sequence). This CDR3 spans 15 amino acids. Here the CDR3 DNA reads TGTGCCAGCAGCCCAACCCCGGGACACGGATATGGCTACACCTTC. Translation gives CASSPTPGHGYGYTF.

This rearrangement joins TRBV5-6 to TRBJ2-7, with TRBD1 as a possible D gene (5 bases). Germline V CDR1 and CDR2: SGHDT, YYEEEE. The length of the CDR3 is 14 residues. The V end was cut by 0 bases, the J end by 3 bases, with 10 bases between. In nucleotides, the CDR3 is TGTGCCAGCAGCTTGGGTTCAGGGATCTACGAGCAGTACTTC. Translated: CASSLGSGIYEQYF.

This chain links TRBV5-8 with TRBJ1-1; no clear D. The V end was cut by 8 bases, the J end by 1 base, with 12 bases between. Germline lookup yields CDR1 SGHTS and CDR2 YDEGEE. The CDR3 contains 13 residues. CDR3 region: CARDLEKNTEAFF. DNA for the CDR3: TGTGCCAGGGACCTCGAAAAGAACACTGAAGCTTTCTTT.

The CDR3 here is CASSLAPRGARNEQFF. DNA of the CDR3: TGTGCCAGCAGCTTAGCCCCCCGGGGCGCACGGAATGAGCAGTTCTTC. The chain combines TRBV11-2 with TRBJ2-1; the D call may be TRBD1 or TRBD2 (5 bases each). The germline V gene has CDR1 SGHAT and CDR2 FQNNGV. The CDR3 runs 16 residues. V lost 1 base to trimming and J lost 7 bases, with 17 bases between them.

This clone occurred once. The rearrangement joins TRBV5-4 to TRBJ1-3; no definite D call. CDR3 size: 16 residues. V was cut by 1 base and J by 3 bases, with 14 bases left in between. Per the germline V gene, CDR1 is SGHNT and CDR2 is YYREEE (reference sequence). CDR3: CASSLSPPVVGNTIYF. The CDR3 nucleotides are TGTGCCAGCAGCTTGTCTCCCCCGGTGGTTGGAAACACCATATATTTT. The entire variable domain, with the rest obtained from reference TRBV5-4 and TRBJ1-3, is as follows: ETGVTQSPTHLIKTRGQQVTLRCSSQSGHNTVSWYQQALGQGPQFIFQYYREEENGRGNFPPRFSGLQFPNYSSELNVNALELDDSALYLCASSLSPPVVGNTIYFGEGSWLTVV.

The chain recombines TRBV14 with TRBJ1-1; the D is unclear. This CDR3 region has 12 residues. CDR1 SGHDN and CDR2 FVKESK come from the germline V gene. Between the trimmed V and J ends, which lost 3 bases and 4 bases, there was a span of 6 bases. The CDR3 protein is CASSHRSTEAFF. The CDR3 DNA reads TGTGCCAGCAGCCATCGGAGCACTGAAGCTTTCTTT.

This clone is a singleton in its sample. V is TRBV30 and J is TRBJ2-7; 10 bases align to TRBD1. This CDR3 spans 14 amino acids. V lost 4 bases and J lost 4; bases outside the gene matches: 7. Looked up from germline, CDR1 is GTSNPN and CDR2 is SVGIG (reference sequence). CDR3 sequence reads: CAWTRQGALYEQYF. The CDR3 DNA is TGTGCCTGGACTCGACAGGGGGCGCTTTACGAGCAGTACTTC.

The chain couples TRBV7-3 to TRBJ2-2; unclear D gene. Trimming took 5 bases from V and 0 from J, leaving 13 bases between them. Germline values: CDR1 SGHTA, CDR2 FQGTGA. The CDR3 covers 16 residues. The CDR3 sequence is CASSLKGGPNTGELFF. The CDR3 region has the DNA TGTGCCAGCAGCCTGAAGGGCGGACCGAACACCGGGGAGCTGTTTTTT.

This clone was detected only once. The chain employs TRBV13 and TRBJ1-2; 7 bases match TRBD1. Germline V gives CDR1 PRHDT, CDR2 FYEKMQ (reference sequence). V dropped 5 bases and J dropped 1; count of bases not matched to a gene: 4. The CDR3 consists of 14 residues. This chain's CDR3 is CASSPGTVNYGYTF. The CDR3 DNA is TGTGCCAGCAGCCCTGGGACAGTTAACTATGGCTACACCTTC.

The rearrangement links TRBV13 to TRBJ1-3; D unresolved. The CDR3 has 13 residues. The germline V gene has CDR1 PRHDT and CDR2 FYEKMQ (reference sequence). V shed 2 bases and J shed 4 bases, with 6 bases lying between them. DNA for the CDR3: TGTGCCAGCAGCTTATCGTCCGGAAACACCATATATTTT. This translates into CASSLSSGNTIYF.

This rearrangement joins TRBV10-1 to TRBJ2-1, with TRBD2 identical over 7 bases. Germline lookup yields CDR1 WNHNN and CDR2 SYGVQD (reference sequence). Trimming at V came to 2 bases and at J to 3 bases, leaving 4 bases not matched to a gene. CDR3 size: 15 residues. CDR3 in amino acids: CASSEKRDRYNEQFF. In nucleotides, the CDR3 is TGCGCCAGCAGTGAGAAGCGGGACCGCTACAATGAGCAGTTCTTC.

This sequence joins TRBV7-9 and TRBJ2-7; D not resolved. There are 12 residues in the CDR3. Trimming removed 1 base at V and 6 bases at J, with 7 bases between. The germline gives CDR1 SEHNR, CDR2 FQNEAQ (reference sequence). CDR3 sequence: CASSLDYGEQYF. The CDR3 DNA follows: TGTGCCAGCAGCTTAGACTACGGCGAGCAGTACTTC.

The gene calls are TRBV5-6 and TRBJ1-2; the match to TRBD1 covers 8 bases. Germline V CDR1 and CDR2: SGHDT, YYEEEE. This CDR3 is 14 amino acids long. J lost 3 bases, V lost 4 bases, and 5 bases had no gene match. For the CDR3, the DNA is TGTGCCAGCAGCCTGGGACAGGCCTACTATGGCTACACCTTC. It encodes CASSLGQAYYGYTF.

The V and J genes are TRBV9 and TRBJ2-3; 14 positions agree with TRBD2. CDR3 length: 18 residues. Germline CDR1 SGDLS, CDR2 YYNGEE. The ends lost 4 bases at V and 0 bases at J; junction bases unmatched: 7. The CDR3 loop is CASSPGLAGAFSTDTQYF. Here the CDR3 DNA reads TGTGCCAGCAGCCCGGGACTAGCGGGAGCATTTAGCACAGATACGCAGTATTTT. The entire variable domain, with the rest obtained from reference TRBV9 and TRBJ2-3, is as follows: DSGVTQTPKHLITATGQRVTLRCSPRSGDLSVYWYQQSLDQGLQFLIQYYNGEERAKGNILERFSAQQFPDLHSELNLSSLELGDSALYFCASSPGLAGAFSTDTQYFGPGTRLTVL.

This clone appeared once. The rearrangement links TRBV7-9 to TRBJ2-3, with a tentative D call TRBD1 (5 bases). This CDR3 is 15 amino acids long. Germline CDR1 and CDR2: SEHNR and FQNEAQ (reference sequence). V gave up 5 bases and J gave up 4 bases, with 16 bases separating them. CDR3 in amino acids: CASSPPVTEADTQYF. DNA of the CDR3: TGTGCCAGCAGCCCACCGGTGACAGAGGCAGATACGCAGTATTTT.

V is TRBV6-5 and J is TRBJ1-4; D might be TRBD1 (6 bases). Germline lookup yields CDR1 MNHEY and CDR2 SVGAGI. The V end was cut by 6 bases, the J end by 4 bases, with 12 bases between. The CDR3 loop spans 14 amino acids. The CDR3 coding sequence is TGTGCCAGCAGCACAAGGGGGTATAATGAAAAACTGTTTTTT. Protein: CASSTRGYNEKLFF.

The rearrangement uses TRBV7-9 and TRBJ2-7; unclear D gene. The CDR3 is 17 amino acids. Germline CDR1 is SEHNR and CDR2 is FQNEAQ (reference sequence). Between the trimmed V and J ends, which lost 5 bases and 2 bases, there was a span of 22 bases. The CDR3 DNA follows: TGTGCCAGCAGCACACCCGAGACTCCATTGAAAGCCTACGAGCAGTACTTC. Amino acid sequence: CASSTPETPLKAYEQYF.

This chain links TRBV28 with TRBJ1-2; TRBD1 is a possible D gene (5 bases). Germline loops: CDR1 MDHEN, CDR2 SYDVKM. V was clipped by 8 bases and J by 5 bases, with 12 bases between them. The CDR3 totals 12 residues. The CDR3 loop reads CASRDLGYGYTF. The CDR3 region has the DNA TGTGCCAGCCGGGACTTAGGTTATGGCTACACCTTC.

The chain has TRBV10-3 and TRBJ1-4, with 12 bases fitting TRBD1. Germline loops: CDR1 ENHRY, CDR2 SYGVKD. V trimming: 6 bases; J trimming: 8 bases; junction bases outside the gene matches: 10. CDR3 length: 16 residues. This chain's CDR3 is CAISDGDRGPREKLFF. In nucleotides, the CDR3 is TGTGCCATCAGCGACGGGGACAGGGGGCCGCGAGAAAAACTGTTTTTT.

The chain recombines TRBV4-3 with TRBJ2-2; D is possibly TRBD2 (6 bases). This CDR3 region has 16 residues. The germline CDR1 and CDR2 sequences are LGHNA and YSLEER. V was clipped by 0 bases and J by 6 bases, with 14 bases between them. CDR3 sequence (DNA): TGCGCCAGCAGCCAAGATCCGGGAGCCTTCGCCGGGGAGCTGTTTTTT. It codes for CASSQDPGAFAGELFF.

The gene calls are TRBV4-2 and TRBJ2-7; D is unclear. This CDR3 has 13 amino acids. Trimming took off 2 bases at V and 2 bases at J, with 7 bases between the two ends. CDR1 is LGHNA and CDR2 is YNFKEQ in the germline V gene. The CDR3 DNA reads as TGTGCCAGCAGCCAAAGGCTAACCTACGAGCAGTACTTC. Translating it yields CASSQRLTYEQYF.

The sample holds one count of this clone. The chain couples TRBV25-1 to TRBJ1-5, with no clear D. CDR1 is MGHDK and CDR2 is SYGVNS in the germline V gene. The CDR3 is 13 residues long. V was cut by 4 bases and J by 4 bases, with 8 bases left in between. The CDR3 spells CASSVRGNQPQHF. CDR3 DNA sequence: TGTGCCAGCAGTGTGCGAGGTAATCAGCCCCAGCATTTT.